The clone carrying this T cell receptor (beta chain) has ten or more counts. The data belong to a study of T-cell reconstitution after alpha-beta-depleted transplantation in children. The authors prepared the TCRbeta library with unique molecular identifiers. One entry per CDR3 protein, called by TCRdb with MiXCR from the PCR reads. Found here are approximately 290,000 distinct CDR3 sequences, roughly 10% of them singletons; the top ten hold 23%. The CDR3 extends over 16 amino acids. V lost 3 bases and J lost 7, with 18 bases in between. Looked up from germline, CDR1 is MGHDK and CDR2 is SYGVNS. This TCR derives from a male patient aged 2 to 10 who had a stem cell transplant for chronic granulomatous disease, so the T cells may come from the graft donor. Sample: peripheral blood, taken 180 days after TCRalphabeta/CD19-depleted stem cell transplant. The V gene is TRBV25-1, the J gene TRBJ2-2; D tentatively reads TRBD1 or TRBD2 (5 bases each). CDR3 sequence (DNA): TGTGCCAGCAGTGACCCCGGGCAGGGTGGACTCGGGGAGCTGTTTTTT. Translated, it gives CASSDPGQGGLGELFF.